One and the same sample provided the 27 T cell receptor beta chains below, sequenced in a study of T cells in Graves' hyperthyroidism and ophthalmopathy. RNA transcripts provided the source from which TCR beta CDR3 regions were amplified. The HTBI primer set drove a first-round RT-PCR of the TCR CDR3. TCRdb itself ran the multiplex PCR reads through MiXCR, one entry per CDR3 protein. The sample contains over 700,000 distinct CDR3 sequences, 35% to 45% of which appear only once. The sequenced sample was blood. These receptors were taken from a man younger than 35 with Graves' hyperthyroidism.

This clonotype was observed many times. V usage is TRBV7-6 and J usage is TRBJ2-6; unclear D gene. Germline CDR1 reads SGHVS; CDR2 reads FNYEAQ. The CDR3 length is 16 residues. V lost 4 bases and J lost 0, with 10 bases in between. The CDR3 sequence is CASSSYSNSGANVLTF. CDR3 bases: TGTGCCAGCAGCTCGTACAGTAACTCTGGGGCCAACGTCCTGACTTTC.

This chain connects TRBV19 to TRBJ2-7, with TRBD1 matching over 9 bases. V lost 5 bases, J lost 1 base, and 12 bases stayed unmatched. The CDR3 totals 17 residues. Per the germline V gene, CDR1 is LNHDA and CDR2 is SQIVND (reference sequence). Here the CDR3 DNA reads TGTGCCAGTAGTCCGCGTGATGGGACAGGGAAGTCCTACGAGCAGTACTTC. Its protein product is CASSPRDGTGKSYEQYF.

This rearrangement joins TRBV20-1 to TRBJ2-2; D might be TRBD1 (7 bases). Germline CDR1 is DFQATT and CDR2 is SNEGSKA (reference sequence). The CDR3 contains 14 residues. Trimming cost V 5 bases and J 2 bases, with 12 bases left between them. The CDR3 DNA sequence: TGCAGTGCTTGGGGGGACAGTAACACCGGGGAGCTGTTTTTT. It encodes CSAWGDSNTGELFF.

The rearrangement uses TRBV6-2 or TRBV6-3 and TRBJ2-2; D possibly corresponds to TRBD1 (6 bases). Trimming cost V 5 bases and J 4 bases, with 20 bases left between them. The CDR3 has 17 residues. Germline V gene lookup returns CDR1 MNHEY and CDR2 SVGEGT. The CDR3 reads CASSTFDRTRGTGELFF. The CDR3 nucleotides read TGTGCCAGCAGTACGTTTGACAGGACGCGAGGCACCGGGGAGCTGTTTTTT.

The CDR3 spells CASSLGGGMETQYF. The CDR3 DNA is TGTGCCAGCAGCTTGGGCGGGGGGATGGAGACCCAGTACTTC. The genes are TRBV5-6 and TRBJ2-5; TRBD2 matches 8 bases. CDR1 and CDR2 (germline): SGHDT, YYEEEE. The trim removed 0 bases at V and 5 bases at J, leaving 3 bases unmatched. CDR3 length: 14 residues.

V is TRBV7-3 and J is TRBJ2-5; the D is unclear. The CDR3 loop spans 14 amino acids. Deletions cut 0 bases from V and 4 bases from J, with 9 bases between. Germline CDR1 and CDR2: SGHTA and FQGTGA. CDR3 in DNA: TGTGCCAGCAGCTTAACAAGGCCAAGAGAGACCCAGTACTTC. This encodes CASSLTRPRETQYF.

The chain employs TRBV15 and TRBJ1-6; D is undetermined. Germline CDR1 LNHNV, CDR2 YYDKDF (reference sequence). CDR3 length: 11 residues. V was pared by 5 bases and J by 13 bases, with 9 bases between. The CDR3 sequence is CATSQDSPLHF. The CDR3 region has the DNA TGTGCCACCAGCCAAGATAGCCCCCTCCACTTT.

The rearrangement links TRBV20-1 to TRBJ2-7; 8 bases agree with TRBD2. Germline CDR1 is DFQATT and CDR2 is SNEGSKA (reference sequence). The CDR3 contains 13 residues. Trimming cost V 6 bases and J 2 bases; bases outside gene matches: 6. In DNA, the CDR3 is TGCAGTGCCCGGACTAGCAACACCTACGAGCAGTACTTC. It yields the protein CSARTSNTYEQYF.

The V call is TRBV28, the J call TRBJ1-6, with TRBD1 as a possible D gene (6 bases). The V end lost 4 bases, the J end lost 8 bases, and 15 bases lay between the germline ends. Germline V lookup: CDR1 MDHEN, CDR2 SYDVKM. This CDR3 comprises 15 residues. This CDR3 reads CASSSSQGGDSPLHF. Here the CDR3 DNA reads TGTGCCAGCAGTTCATCACAGGGAGGAGATTCACCCCTCCACTTT.

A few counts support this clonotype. The CDR3 region has the DNA TGTGCCAGCAGTTACTCGGGGGACTATAATTCACCCCTCCACTTT. This sequence encodes CASSYSGDYNSPLHF. The chain uses TRBV6-5 and TRBJ1-6, with D perhaps matching TRBD1 (5 bases). CDR1 is MNHEY, CDR2 SVGAGI, per germline. The germline V and J ends were trimmed by 0 bases and 3 bases, with 6 bases remaining between them. CDR3 length: 15 amino acids.

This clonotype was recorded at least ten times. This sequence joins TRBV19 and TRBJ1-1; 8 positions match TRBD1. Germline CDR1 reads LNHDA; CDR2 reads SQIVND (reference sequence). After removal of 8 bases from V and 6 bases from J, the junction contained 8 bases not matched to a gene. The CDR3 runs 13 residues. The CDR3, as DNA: TGTGCCAGTGGCGGCAGGGGGCGCGCTGAAGCTTTCTTT. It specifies CASGGRGRAEAFF.

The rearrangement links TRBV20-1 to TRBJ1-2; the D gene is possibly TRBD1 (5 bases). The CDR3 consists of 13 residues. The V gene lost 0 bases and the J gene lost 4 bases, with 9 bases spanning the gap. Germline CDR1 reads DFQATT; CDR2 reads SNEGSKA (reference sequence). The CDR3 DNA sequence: TGCAGTGCTAGAGACTCGGGACCCTATGGCTACACCTTC. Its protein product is CSARDSGPYGYTF.

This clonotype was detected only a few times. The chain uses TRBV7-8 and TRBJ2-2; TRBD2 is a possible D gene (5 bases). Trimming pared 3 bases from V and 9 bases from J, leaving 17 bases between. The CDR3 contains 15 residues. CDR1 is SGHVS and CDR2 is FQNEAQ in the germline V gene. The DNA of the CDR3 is TGTGCCAGCAGCTTCTCGGGGAGCTTAGTGTGGGAGCTGTTTTTT. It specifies CASSFSGSLVWELFF.

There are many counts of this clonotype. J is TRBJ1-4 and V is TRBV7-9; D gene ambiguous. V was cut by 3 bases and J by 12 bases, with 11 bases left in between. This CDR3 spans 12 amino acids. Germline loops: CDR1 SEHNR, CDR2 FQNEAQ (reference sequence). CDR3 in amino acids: CASSFPLGELFF. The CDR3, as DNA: TGTGCCAGCAGCTTCCCGCTTGGTGAACTGTTTTTT.

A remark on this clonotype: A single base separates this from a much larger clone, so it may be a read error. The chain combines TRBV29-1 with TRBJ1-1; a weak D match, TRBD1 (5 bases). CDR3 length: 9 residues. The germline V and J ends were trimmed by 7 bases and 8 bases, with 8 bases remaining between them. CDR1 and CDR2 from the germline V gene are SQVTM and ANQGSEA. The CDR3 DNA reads TGCAGCGCGGGGCCGGAAGCTTTCTTT. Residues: CSAGPEAFF.

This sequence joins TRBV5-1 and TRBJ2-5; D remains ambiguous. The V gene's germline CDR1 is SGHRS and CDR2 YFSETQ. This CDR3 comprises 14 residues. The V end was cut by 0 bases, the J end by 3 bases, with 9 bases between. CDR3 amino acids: CASSLERTEETQYF. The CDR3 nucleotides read TGCGCCAGCAGCTTGGAACGGACCGAAGAGACCCAGTACTTC.

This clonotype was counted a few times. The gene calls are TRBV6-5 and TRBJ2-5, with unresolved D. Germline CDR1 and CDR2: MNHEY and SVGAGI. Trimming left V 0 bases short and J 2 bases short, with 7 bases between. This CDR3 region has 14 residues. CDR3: CASSYSPKQETQYF. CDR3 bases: TGTGCCAGCAGTTACTCTCCTAAGCAAGAGACCCAGTACTTC.

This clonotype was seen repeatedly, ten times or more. The CDR3 sequence: CASSQGPTEAFF. CDR3 in DNA: TGTGCCAGCAGCCAGGGTCCCACTGAAGCTTTCTTT. The chain has TRBV6-6 and TRBJ1-1; possible D gene TRBD1, 5 bases. There are 12 residues in the CDR3. Trimming pared 6 bases from V and 4 bases from J, leaving 9 bases between. In germline, CDR1 is MNHNY, CDR2 SVGAGI (reference sequence).

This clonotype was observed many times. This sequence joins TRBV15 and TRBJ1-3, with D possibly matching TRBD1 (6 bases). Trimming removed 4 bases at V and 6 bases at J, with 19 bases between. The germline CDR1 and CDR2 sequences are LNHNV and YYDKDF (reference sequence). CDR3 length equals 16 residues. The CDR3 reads CATSMRVQGNLNTIYF. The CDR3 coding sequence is TGTGCCACCAGCATGAGGGTCCAGGGGAACCTAAACACCATATATTTT. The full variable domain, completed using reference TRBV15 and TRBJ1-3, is DAMVIQNPRYQVTQFGKPVTLSCSQTLNHNVMYWYQQKSSQAPKLLFHYYDKDFNNEADTPDNFQSRRPNTSFCFLDIRSPGLGDTAMYLCATSMRVQGNLNTIYFGEGSWLTVV.

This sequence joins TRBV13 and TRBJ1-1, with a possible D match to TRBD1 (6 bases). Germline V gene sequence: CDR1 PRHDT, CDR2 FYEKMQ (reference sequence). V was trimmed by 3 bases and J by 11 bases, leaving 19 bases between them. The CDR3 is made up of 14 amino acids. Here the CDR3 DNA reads TGTGCCAGCAGCTTCGGTGGTTACGGGGGCGCGGCTTTCTTT. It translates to CASSFGGYGGAAFF. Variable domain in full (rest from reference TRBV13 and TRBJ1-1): AAGVIQSPRHLIKEKRETATLKCYPIPRHDTVYWYQQGPGQDPQFLISFYEKMQSDKGSIPDRFSAQQFSDYHSELNMSSLELGDSALYFCASSFGGYGGAAFFGQGTRLTVV.

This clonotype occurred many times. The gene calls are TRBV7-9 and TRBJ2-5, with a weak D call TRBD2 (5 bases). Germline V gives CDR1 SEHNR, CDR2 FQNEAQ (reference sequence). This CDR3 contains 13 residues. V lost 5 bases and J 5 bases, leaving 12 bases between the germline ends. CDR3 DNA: TGTGCCAGCAGCCCTACTAGGTTGGAGACCCAGTACTTC. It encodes CASSPTRLETQYF.

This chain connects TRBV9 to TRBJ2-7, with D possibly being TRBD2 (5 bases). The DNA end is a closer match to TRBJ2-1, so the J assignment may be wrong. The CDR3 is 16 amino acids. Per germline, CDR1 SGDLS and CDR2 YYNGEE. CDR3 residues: CASSAEASIPYNEQFF. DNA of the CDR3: TGTGCCAGCAGCGCCGAAGCTAGCATCCCCTACAATGAGCAGTTCTTC.

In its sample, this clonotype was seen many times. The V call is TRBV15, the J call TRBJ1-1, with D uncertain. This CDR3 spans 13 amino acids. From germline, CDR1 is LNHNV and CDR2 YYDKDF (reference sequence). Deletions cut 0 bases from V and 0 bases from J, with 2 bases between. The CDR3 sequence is CATSRDVNTEAFF. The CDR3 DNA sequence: TGTGCCACCAGCAGAGACGTGAACACTGAAGCTTTCTTT.

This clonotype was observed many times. The CDR3 nucleotides are TGTGCCAGTACCGCGAGGGGGGCTAGCAATCAGCCCCAGCATTTT. Protein product: CASTARGASNQPQHF. The chain employs TRBV19 and TRBJ1-5; the D gene is possibly TRBD1 (6 bases). V was pared by 7 bases and J by 0 bases, with 13 bases between. The CDR3 spans 15 residues. The germline CDR1 and CDR2 sequences are LNHDA and SQIVND (reference sequence).

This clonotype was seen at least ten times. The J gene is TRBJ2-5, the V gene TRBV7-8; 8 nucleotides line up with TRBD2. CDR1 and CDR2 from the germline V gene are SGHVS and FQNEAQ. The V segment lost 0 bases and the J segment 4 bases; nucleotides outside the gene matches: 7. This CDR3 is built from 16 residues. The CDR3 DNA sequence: TGTGCCAGCAGCTTAGCGGGGAGCGGGAGTCGAGAGACCCAGTACTTC. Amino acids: CASSLAGSGSRETQYF.

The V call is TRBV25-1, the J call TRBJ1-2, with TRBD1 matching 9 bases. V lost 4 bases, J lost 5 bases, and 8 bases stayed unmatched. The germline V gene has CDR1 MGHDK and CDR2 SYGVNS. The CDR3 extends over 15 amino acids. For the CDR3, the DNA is TGTGCCAGCAGTGTTCCGGGACAGGGTTCTTATGGCTACACCTTC. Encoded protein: CASSVPGQGSYGYTF.

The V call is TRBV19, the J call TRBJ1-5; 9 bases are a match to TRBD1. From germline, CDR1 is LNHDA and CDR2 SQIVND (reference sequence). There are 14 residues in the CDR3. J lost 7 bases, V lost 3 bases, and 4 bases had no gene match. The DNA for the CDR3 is TGTGCCAGTAGTATTACAGGGGGCGGACAGCCCCAGCATTTT. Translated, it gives CASSITGGGQPQHF. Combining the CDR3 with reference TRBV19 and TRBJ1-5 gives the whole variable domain DGGITQSPKYLFRKEGQNVTLSCEQNLNHDAMYWYRQDPGQGLRLIYYSQIVNDFQKGDIAEGYSVSREKKESFPLTVTSAQKNPTAFYLCASSITGGGQPQHFGDGTRLSIL.